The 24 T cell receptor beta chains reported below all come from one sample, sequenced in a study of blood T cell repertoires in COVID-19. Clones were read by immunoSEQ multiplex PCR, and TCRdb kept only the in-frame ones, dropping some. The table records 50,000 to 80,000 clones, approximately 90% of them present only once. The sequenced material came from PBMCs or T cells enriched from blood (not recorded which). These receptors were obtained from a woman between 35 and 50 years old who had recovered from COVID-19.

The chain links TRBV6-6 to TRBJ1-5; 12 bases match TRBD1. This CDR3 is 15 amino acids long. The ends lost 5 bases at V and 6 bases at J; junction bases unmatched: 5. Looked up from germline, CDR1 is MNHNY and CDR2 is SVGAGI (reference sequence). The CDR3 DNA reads TGTGCCAGCAGTACCGGGACAGGGGGCCGTCAGCCCCAGCATTTT. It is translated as CASSTGTGGRQPQHF.

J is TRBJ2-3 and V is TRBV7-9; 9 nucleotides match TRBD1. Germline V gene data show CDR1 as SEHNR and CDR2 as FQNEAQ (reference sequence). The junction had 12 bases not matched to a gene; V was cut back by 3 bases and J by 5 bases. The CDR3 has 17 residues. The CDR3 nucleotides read TGTGCCAGCAGCTTCCCACAGGGGGCGACCGGGGGAGATACGCAGTATTTT. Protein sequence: CASSFPQGATGGDTQYF.

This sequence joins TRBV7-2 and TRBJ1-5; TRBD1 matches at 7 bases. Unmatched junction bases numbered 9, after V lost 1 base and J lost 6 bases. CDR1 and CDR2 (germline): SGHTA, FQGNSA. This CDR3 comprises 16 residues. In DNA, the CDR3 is TGTGCCAGCAGCTTAGGGGCGACAGGGCTTGGTCAGCCCCAGCATTTT. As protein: CASSLGATGLGQPQHF.

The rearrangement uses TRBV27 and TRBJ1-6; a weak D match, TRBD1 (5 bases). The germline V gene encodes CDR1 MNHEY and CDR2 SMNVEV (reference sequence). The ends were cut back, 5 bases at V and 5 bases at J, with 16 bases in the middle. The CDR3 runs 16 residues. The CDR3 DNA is TGTGCCAGCAGTAAGGGAAGCGGGGGAAATAATTCACCCCTCCACTTT. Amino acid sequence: CASSKGSGGNNSPLHF.

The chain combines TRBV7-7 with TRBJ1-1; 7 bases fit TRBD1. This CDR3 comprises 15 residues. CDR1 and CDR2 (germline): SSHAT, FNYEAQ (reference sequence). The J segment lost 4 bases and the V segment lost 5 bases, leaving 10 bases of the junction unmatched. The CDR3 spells CASSPLQGLGTEAFF. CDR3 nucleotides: TGTGCCAGCAGCCCACTACAGGGGTTGGGCACTGAAGCTTTCTTT. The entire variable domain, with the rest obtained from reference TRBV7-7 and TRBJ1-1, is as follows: GAGVSQSPRYKVTKRGQDVTLRCDPISSHATLYWYQQALGQGPEFLTYFNYEAQPDKSGLPSDRFSAERPEGSISTLTIQRTEQRDSAMYRCASSPLQGLGTEAFFGQGTRLTVV.

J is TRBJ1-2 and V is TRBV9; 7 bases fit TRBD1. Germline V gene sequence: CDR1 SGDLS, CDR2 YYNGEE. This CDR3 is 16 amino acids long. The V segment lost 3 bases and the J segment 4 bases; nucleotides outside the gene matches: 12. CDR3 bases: TGTGCCAGCAGCGGAGTCCCAGGGGGGAATGGCTATGGCTACACCTTC. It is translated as CASSGVPGGNGYGYTF.

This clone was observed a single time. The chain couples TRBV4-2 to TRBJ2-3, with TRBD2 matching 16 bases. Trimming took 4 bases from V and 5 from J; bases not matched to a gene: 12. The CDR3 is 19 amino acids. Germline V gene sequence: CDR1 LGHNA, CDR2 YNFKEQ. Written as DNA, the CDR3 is TGTGCCAGCAGCCCCATCGGGACTAGCGGGGGGGTCGGTGGAGATACGCAGTATTTT. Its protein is CASSPIGTSGGVGGDTQYF.

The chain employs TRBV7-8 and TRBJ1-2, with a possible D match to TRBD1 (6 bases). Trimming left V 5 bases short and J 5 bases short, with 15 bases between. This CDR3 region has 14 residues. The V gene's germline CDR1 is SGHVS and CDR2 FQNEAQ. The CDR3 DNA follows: TGTGCCAGCAGCCGCAGGGACACTTCATATGGCTACACCTTC. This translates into CASSRRDTSYGYTF.

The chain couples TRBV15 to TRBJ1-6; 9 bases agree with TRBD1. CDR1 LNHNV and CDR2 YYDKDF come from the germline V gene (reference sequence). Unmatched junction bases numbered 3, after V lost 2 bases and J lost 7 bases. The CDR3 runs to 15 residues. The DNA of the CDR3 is TGTGCCACCAGCAGATCCGGACAGGGGAATTCACCCCTCCACTTT. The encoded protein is CATSRSGQGNSPLHF.

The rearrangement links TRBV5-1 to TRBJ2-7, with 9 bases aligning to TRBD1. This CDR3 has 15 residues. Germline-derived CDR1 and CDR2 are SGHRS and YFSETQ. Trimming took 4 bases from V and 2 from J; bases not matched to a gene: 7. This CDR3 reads CASSAGTGRAYEQYF. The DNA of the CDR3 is TGCGCCAGCAGCGCCGGGACAGGGAGAGCCTACGAGCAGTACTTC.

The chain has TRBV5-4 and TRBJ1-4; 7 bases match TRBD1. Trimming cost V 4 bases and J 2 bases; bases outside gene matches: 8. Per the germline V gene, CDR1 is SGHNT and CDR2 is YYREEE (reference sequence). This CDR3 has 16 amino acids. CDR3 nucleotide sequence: TGTGCCAGCAGCCCAGGTCGACAGGGTACTAATGAAAAACTGTTTTTT. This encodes CASSPGRQGTNEKLFF.

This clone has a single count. The CDR3 DNA reads TGCGCCAGCAGCCTCGATGCGGGGGCCCTCGGTACGCAGTATTTT. Translating gives CASSLDAGALGTQYF. The chain carries TRBV5-1 and TRBJ2-3, with D possibly being TRBD2 (7 bases). Germline-derived CDR1 and CDR2 are SGHRS and YFSETQ. V was shortened by 4 bases and J by 8 bases, with 20 bases between the two germline ends. This CDR3 comprises 15 residues.

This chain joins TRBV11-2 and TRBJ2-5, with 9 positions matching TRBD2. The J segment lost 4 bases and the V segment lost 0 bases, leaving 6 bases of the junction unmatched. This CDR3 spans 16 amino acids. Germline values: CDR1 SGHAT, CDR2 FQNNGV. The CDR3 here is CASSLDGGRDPETQYF. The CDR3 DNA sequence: TGTGCCAGCAGCTTAGACGGCGGGAGGGACCCAGAGACCCAGTACTTC.

CDR3 residues: CASSDLAGGNEQFF. The CDR3 nucleotides read TGTGCCAGCAGTGATCTAGCGGGGGGGAATGAGCAGTTCTTC. The chain has TRBV6-4 and TRBJ2-1; 12 bases fit TRBD2. CDR1 and CDR2 (germline): MRHNA, SNTAGT. The CDR3 runs 14 residues. Unmatched junction bases numbered 1, after V lost 3 bases and J lost 7 bases.

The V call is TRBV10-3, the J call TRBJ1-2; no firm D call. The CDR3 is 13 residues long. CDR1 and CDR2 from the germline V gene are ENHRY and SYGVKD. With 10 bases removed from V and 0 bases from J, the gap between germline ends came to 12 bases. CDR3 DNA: TGTGCCACCGGCCAGCGAACTAACTATGGCTACACCTTC. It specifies CATGQRTNYGYTF.

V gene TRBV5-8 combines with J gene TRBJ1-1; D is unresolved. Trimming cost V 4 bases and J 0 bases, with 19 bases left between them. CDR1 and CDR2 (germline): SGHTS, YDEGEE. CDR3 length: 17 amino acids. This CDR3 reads CASSLRNFFPVNTEAFF. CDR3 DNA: TGTGCCAGCAGCCTGCGAAATTTTTTTCCGGTGAACACTGAAGCTTTCTTT. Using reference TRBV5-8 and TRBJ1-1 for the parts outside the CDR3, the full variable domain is EAGVTQSPTHLIKTRGQQATLRCSPISGHTSVYWYQQALGLGLQFLLWYDEGEERNRGNFPPRFSGRQFPNYSSELNVNALELEDSALYLCASSLRNFFPVNTEAFFGQGTRLTVV.

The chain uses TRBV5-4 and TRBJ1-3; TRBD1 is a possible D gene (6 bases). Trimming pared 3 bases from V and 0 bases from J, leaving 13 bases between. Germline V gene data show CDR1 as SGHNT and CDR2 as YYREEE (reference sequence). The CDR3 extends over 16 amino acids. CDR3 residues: CASSYTGLVSGNTIYF. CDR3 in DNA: TGTGCCAGCAGCTACACAGGGCTGGTCTCTGGAAACACCATATATTTT. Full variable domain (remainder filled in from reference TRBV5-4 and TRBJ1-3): ETGVTQSPTHLIKTRGQQVTLRCSSQSGHNTVSWYQQALGQGPQFIFQYYREEENGRGNFPPRFSGLQFPNYSSELNVNALELDDSALYLCASSYTGLVSGNTIYFGEGSWLTVV.

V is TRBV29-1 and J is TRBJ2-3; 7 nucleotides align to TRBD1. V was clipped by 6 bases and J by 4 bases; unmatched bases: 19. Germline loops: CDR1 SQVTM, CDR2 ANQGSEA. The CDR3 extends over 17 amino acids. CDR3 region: CSVFTFSSGTVADTQYF. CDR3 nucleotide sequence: TGCAGCGTCTTCACCTTTTCCTCCGGGACAGTTGCAGATACGCAGTATTTT.

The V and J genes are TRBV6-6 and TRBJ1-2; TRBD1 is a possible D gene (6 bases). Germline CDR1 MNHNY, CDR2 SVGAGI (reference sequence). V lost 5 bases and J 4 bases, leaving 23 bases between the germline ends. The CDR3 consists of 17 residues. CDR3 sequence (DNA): TGTGCCAGCAGTCACAGGGCTGGTGGAGTTGCTAGCTATGGCTACACCTTC. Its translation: CASSHRAGGVASYGYTF.

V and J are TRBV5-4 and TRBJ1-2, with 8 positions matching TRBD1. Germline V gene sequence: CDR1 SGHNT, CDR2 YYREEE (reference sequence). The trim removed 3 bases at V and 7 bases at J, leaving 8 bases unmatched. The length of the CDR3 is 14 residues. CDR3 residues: CASSSWTGSPGYTF. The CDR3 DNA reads TGTGCCAGCAGCTCCTGGACAGGGTCGCCTGGCTACACCTTC.

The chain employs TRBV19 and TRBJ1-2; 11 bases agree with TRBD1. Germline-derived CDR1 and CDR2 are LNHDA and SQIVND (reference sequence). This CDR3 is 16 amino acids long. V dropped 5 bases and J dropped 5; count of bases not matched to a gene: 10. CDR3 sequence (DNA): TGTGCCAGTAGTCTAACGCGGACAGGGGGCAGGTATGGCTACACCTTC. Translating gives CASSLTRTGGRYGYTF.

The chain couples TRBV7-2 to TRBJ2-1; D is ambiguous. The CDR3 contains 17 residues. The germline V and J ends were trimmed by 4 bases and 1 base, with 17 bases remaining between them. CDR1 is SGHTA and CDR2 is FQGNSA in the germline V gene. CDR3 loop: CASSYEPAGVSYNEQFF. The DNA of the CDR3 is TGTGCCAGCAGCTACGAACCTGCCGGTGTATCCTACAATGAGCAGTTCTTC.

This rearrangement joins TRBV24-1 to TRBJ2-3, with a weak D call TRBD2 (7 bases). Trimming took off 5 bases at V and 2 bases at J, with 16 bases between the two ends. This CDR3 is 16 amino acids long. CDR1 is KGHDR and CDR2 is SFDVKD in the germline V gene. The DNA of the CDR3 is TGTGCCACCAGTGCTCTCGAGGGGGGGGCCACAGATACGCAGTATTTT. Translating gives CATSALEGGATDTQYF.

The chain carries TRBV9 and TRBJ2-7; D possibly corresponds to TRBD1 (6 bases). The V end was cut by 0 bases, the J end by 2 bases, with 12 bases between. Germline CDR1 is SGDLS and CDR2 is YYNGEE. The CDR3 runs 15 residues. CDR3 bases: TGTGCCAGCAGCGTAGATCCAGGGGCGACCTACGAGCAGTACTTC. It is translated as CASSVDPGATYEQYF.